The T cell receptor (beta chain) under discussion was sequenced for a study of cytomegalovirus exposure and HLA in healthy donors. Study-wide results and caveats: The authors enumerated 150 to 200 TCR beta chains as linked to cytomegalovirus. Immune exposure information available was restricted to CMV serostatus.

Concerning this clone: Its antigen remains unknown.

This CDR3 is 15 amino acids long. Germline CDR1 is MDHEN and CDR2 is SYDVKM. V gave up 5 bases and J gave up 3 bases, with 14 bases separating them. Primers included in the PCR were 60 Vbeta and 13 Jbeta primers. Measured with immunoSEQ multiplex PCR; TCRdb has only the in-frame clones, and not every one. The sample shows a few hundred thousand clones, 65% to 85% of them seen only once. The source material was PBMCs. The TCR was taken from a man aged 30-40 years in good health and CMV-seronegative. The chain combines TRBV28 with TRBJ1-5; D ambiguous. The CDR3 protein is CASSAAGGSNQPQHF. CDR3 DNA: TGTGCCAGCAGTGCAGCCGGAGGGTCCAATCAGCCCCAGCATTTT.